Listed here is a single TCR beta chain. Its antigen remains unidentified. Distinct nucleotide sequences in the sample also encode this CDR3. This sample is drawn from a study of T cell responses to AZD1222 COVID-19 vaccine. Profiled with immunoSEQ multiplex PCR; TCRdb holds only in-frame clones, not every one. The sample contains roughly 100,000 clones, 87% of which appear only once. Study conclusions and caveats: Reportedly, close to half of spike-specific TCRs are directed against unmutated variant regions.

Germline CDR1 reads SGHRS; CDR2 reads YFSETQ. The CDR3 spans 17 residues. With V trimmed by 2 bases and J by 0 bases, 3 bases remained unmatched. The V call is TRBV5-1, the J call TRBJ2-1, with 12 bases that match TRBD2. This receptor was identified in an adult in good health. Sequencing was performed on peripheral blood, taken on day 0 of AZD1222 vaccination. The CDR3 bases are TGCGCCAGCAGCTTAGGACTAGCGGGGAACTCCTACAATGAGCAGTTCTTC. Translation gives CASSLGLAGNSYNEQFF.